A selection of T cell receptor beta chains follows, all from one sample in a study of blood T cell repertoires in COVID-19. Assay: immunoSEQ multiplex PCR; the TCRdb copy retains only in-frame clones and omits some. The table has 330,000 or so clones, 80% to 90% seen once. Sequenced material: peripheral blood. The receptors originated from a man aged 25-40 years with COVID-19, enrolled during active disease. CDR3s include the opening cysteine and the closing phenylalanine or tryptophan.

j_call v_call cdr3_aa
TRBJ1-2 TRBV5-1 CATIPGAGYGYTF
TRBJ1-2 TRBV12-5 CASGLAGVWDGYTF
TRBJ2-1 TRBV3-1/TRBV3-2 CASSPRPGTTEQFF
TRBJ2-5 TRBV5-6 CASSWITSGRREEETQYF
TRBJ2-1 TRBV5-6 CASSVQGEQFF
TRBJ1-1 TRBV29-1 CSAAARTVNTEAFF
TRBJ2-1 TRBV28 CASSPDIFPYNEQFF
TRBJ1-3 TRBV14 CASSVQGVSSGNTIYF
TRBJ1-5 TRBV27 CASSPQGGINQPQHF
TRBJ2-2 TRBV9 CASSVSGTGTGELFF
TRBJ2-7 TRBV27 CASSPRGRFYEQYF
TRBJ2-3 TRBV2 CASTGGVSSDTQYF